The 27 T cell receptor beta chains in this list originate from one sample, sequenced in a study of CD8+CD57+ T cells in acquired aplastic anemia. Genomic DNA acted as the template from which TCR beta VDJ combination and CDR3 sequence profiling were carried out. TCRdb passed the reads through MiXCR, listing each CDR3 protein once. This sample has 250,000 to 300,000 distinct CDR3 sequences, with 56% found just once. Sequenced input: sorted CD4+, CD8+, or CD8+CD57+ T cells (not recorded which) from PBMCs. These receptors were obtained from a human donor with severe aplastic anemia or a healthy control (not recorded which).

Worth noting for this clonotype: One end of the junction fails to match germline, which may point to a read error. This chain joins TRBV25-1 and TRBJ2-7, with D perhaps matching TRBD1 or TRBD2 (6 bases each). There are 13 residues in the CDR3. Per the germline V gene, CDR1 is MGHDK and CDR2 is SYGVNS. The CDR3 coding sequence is TGTACCAGCAGTGGGGGCGTGCAGGGAGGATTTAAGTTC. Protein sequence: CTSSGGVQGGFKF.

In DNA form, the CDR3 reads TGCAGTGCTTGGGCAGGTGTAGGCTACACCTTC. Translated: CSAWAGVGYTF. The rearrangement joins TRBV20-1 to TRBJ1-2; unclear D gene. CDR1 is DFQATT, CDR2 SNEGSKA, per germline (reference sequence). The CDR3 runs 11 residues. Trimming took 5 bases from V and 8 from J, leaving 12 bases between them.

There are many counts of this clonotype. CDR3 DNA: TGCAGTGCGCAGGGGGGAAATACTGAAGCTTTCTTT. Translation gives CSAQGGNTEAFF. V usage is TRBV20-1 and J usage is TRBJ1-1, with 7 bases fitting TRBD1. The CDR3 length is 12 residues. Germline CDR1 is DFQATT and CDR2 is SNEGSKA (reference sequence). V dropped 6 bases and J dropped 5; count of bases not matched to a gene: 6.

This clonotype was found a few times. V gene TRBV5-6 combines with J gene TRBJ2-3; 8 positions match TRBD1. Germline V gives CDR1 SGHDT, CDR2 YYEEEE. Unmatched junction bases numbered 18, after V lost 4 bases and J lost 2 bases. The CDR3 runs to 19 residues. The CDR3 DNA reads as TGTGCCAGCAGCCCCGGCGTGACGACGGGACAGGACACCACAGATACGCAGTATTTT. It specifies CASSPGVTTGQDTTDTQYF.

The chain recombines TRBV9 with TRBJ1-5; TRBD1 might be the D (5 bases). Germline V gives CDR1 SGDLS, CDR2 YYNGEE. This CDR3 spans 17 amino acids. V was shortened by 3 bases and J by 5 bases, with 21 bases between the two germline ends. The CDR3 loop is CASSGGVGDAEDQPQHF. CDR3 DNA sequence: TGTGCCAGCAGCGGAGGGGTTGGAGATGCGGAGGATCAGCCCCAGCATTTT.

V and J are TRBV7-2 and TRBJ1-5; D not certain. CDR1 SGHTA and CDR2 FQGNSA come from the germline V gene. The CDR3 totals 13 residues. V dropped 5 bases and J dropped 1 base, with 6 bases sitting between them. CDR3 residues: CASSVRSNQPQHF. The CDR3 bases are TGTGCCAGCAGCGTCCGGAGCAATCAGCCCCAGCATTTT.

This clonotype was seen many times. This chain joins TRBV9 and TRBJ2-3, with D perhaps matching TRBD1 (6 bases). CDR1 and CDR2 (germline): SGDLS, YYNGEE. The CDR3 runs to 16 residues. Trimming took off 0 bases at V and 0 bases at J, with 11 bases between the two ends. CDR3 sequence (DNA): TGTGCCAGCAGCGTAGCTTGGGGGCGCAGCACAGATACGCAGTATTTT. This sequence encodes CASSVAWGRSTDTQYF.

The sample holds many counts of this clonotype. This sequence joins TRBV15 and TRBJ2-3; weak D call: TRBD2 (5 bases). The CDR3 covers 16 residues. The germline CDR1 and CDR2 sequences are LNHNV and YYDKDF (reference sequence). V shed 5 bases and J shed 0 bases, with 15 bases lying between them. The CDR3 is CATSPKIGDSTDTQYF. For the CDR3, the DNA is TGTGCCACCAGCCCTAAGATCGGGGATAGCACAGATACGCAGTATTTT.

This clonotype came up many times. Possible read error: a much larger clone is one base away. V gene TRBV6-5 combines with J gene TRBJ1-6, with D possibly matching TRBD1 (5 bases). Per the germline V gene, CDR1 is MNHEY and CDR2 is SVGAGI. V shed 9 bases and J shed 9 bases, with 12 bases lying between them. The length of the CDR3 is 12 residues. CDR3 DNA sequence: TGTGCCAGTCAGGGTACGGGTTCACCCCTCCACTTT. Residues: CASQGTGSPLHF.

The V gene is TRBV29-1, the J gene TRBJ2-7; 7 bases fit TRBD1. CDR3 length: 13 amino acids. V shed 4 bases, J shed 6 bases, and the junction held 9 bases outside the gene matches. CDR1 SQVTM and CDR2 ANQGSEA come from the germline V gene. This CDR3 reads CSVVRGSRGEQYF. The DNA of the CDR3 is TGCAGCGTTGTCAGGGGGTCCCGCGGCGAGCAGTACTTC.

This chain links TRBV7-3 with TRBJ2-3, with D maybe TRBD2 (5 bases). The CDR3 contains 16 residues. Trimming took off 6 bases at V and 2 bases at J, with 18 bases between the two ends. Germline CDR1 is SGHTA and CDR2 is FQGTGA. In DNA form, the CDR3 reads TGTGCCAGCAGTGGTAGCGCAACGACCCACACAGATACGCAGTATTTT. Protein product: CASSGSATTHTDTQYF.

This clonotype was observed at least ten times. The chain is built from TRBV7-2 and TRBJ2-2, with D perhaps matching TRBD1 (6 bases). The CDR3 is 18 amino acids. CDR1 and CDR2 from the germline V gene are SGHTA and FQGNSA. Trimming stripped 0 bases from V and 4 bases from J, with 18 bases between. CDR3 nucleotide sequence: TGTGCCAGCAGCTTAGCCAATAGTGGAAGGGGGTTCACCGGGGAGCTGTTTTTT. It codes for CASSLANSGRGFTGELFF.

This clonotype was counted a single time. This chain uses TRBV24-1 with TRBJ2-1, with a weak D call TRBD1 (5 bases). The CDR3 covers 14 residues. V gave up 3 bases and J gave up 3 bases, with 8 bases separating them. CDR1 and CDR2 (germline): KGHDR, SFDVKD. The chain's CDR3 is CATSDADSYNEQFF. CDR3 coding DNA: TGTGCCACCAGTGATGCCGACAGCTACAATGAGCAGTTCTTC.

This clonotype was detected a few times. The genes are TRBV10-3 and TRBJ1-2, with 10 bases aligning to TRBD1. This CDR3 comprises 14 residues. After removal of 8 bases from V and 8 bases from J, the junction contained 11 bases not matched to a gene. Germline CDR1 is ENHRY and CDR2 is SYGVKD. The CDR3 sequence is CAIDQGGTGDGYTF. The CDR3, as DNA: TGTGCCATCGACCAAGGGGGGACAGGGGACGGCTACACCTTC.

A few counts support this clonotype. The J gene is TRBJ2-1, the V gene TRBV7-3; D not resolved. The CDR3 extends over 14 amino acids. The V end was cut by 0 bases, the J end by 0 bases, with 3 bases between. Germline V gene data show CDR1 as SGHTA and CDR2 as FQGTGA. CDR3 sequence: CASSLTPSYNEQFF. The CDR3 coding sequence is TGTGCCAGCAGCTTAACTCCCTCCTACAATGAGCAGTTCTTC. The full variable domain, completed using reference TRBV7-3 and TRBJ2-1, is GAGVSQTPSNKVTEKGKYVELRCDPISGHTALYWYRQSLGQGPEFLIYFQGTGAADDSGLPNDRFFAVRPEGSVSTLKIQRTERGDSAVYLCASSLTPSYNEQFFGPGTRLTVL.

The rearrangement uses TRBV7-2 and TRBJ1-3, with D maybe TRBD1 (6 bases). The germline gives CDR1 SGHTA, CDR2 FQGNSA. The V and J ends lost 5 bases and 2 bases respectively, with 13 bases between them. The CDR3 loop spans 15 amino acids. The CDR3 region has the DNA TGTGCCAGCAGCGTCACAGGGATGGCTGGAAACACCATATATTTT. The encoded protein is CASSVTGMAGNTIYF.

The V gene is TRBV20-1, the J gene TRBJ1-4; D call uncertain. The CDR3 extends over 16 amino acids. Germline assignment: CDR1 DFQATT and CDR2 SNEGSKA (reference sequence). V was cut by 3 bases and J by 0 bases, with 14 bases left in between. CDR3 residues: CSARLTLGATNEKLFF. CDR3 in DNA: TGCAGTGCTAGGCTCACGTTGGGTGCAACTAATGAAAAACTGTTTTTT.

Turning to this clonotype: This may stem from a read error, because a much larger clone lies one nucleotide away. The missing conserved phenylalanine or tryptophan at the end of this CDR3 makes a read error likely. The CDR3 DNA sequence: TGTGCCAGCAGCCCCAGCGGGATAGGGCTTTCCTACGAGCAGTACCTC. Translating it yields CASSPSGIGLSYEQYL. The V call is TRBV9, the J call TRBJ2-7; 7 bases fit TRBD2. Trimming at V came to 4 bases and at J to 1 base, leaving 11 bases not matched to a gene. Germline CDR1 is SGDLS and CDR2 is YYNGEE. There are 16 residues in the CDR3.

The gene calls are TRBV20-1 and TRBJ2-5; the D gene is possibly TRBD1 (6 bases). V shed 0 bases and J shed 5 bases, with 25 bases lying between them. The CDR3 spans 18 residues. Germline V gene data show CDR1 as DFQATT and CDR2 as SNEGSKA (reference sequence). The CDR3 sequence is CSARDRGVAGVMLETQYF. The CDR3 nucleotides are TGCAGTGCTAGAGATCGAGGTGTGGCAGGGGTCATGTTGGAGACCCAGTACTTC.

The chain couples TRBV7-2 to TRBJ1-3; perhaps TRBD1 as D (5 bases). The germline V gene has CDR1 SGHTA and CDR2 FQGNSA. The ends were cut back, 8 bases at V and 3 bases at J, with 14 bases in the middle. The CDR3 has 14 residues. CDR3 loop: CASGRGGVGNTIYF. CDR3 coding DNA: TGTGCCAGCGGTCGAGGAGGGGTTGGAAACACCATATATTTT. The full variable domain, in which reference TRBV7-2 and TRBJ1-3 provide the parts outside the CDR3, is GAGVSQSPSNKVTEKGKDVELRCDPISGHTALYWYRQSLGQGLEFLIYFQGNSAPDKSGLPSDRFSAERTGGSVSTLTIQRTQQEDSAVYLCASGRGGVGNTIYFGEGSWLTVV.

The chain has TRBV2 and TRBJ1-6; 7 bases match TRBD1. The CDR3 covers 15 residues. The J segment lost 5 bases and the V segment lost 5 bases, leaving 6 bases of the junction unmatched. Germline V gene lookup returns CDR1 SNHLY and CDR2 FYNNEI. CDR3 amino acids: CASSSTGTDNSPLHF. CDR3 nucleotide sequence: TGTGCCAGCAGTTCAACCGGGACAGATAATTCACCCCTCCACTTT.

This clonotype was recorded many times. The CDR3 protein is CATSDVNTEAFF. The CDR3, as DNA: TGTGCCACCAGTGATGTGAACACTGAAGCTTTCTTT. The rearrangement links TRBV24-1 to TRBJ1-1; no firm D call. Trimming took 3 bases from V and 0 from J, leaving 1 base between them. This CDR3 has 12 residues. Germline V gene data show CDR1 as KGHDR and CDR2 as SFDVKD.

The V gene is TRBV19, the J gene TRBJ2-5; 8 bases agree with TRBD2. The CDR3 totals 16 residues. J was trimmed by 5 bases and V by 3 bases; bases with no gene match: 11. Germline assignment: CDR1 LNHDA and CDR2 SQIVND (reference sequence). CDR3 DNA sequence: TGTGCCAGTAGTATGACACCAGCGGGAGTAGCCGAGACCCAGTACTTC. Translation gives CASSMTPAGVAETQYF.

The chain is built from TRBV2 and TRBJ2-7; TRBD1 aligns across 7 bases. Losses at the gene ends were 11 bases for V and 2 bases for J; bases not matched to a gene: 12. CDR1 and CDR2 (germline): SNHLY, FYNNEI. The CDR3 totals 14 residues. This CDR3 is CAASLGTVPYEQYF. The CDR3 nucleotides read TGTGCCGCCAGCCTGGGGACAGTCCCCTACGAGCAGTACTTC. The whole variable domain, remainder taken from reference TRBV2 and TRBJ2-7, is EPEVTQTPSHQVTQMGQEVILRCVPISNHLYFYWYRQILGQKVEFLVSFYNNEISEKSEIFDDQFSVERPDGSNFTLKIRSTKLEDSAMYFCAASLGTVPYEQYFGPGTRLTVT.

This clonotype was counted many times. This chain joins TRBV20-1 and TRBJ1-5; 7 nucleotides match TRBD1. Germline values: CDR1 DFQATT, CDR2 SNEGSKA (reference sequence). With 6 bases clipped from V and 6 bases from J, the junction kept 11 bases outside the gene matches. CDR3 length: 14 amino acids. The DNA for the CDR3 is TGCAGTGCGTCTGTCCCAGGGGGAAGTCAGCCCCAGCATTTT. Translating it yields CSASVPGGSQPQHF.

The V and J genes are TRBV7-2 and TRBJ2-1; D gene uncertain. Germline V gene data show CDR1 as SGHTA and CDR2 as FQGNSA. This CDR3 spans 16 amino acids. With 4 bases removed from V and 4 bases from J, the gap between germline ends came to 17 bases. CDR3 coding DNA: TGTGCCAGCAGCTACCGGTCTAACAGCGTTTACAATGAGCAGTTCTTC. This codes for CASSYRSNSVYNEQFF.

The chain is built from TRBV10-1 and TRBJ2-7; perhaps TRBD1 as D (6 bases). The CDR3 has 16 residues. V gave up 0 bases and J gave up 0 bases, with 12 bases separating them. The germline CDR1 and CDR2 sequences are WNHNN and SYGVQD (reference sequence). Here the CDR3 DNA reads TGCGCCAGCAGTGAGTCGGCAGGGGATAGCTCCTACGAGCAGTACTTC. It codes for CASSESAGDSSYEQYF.